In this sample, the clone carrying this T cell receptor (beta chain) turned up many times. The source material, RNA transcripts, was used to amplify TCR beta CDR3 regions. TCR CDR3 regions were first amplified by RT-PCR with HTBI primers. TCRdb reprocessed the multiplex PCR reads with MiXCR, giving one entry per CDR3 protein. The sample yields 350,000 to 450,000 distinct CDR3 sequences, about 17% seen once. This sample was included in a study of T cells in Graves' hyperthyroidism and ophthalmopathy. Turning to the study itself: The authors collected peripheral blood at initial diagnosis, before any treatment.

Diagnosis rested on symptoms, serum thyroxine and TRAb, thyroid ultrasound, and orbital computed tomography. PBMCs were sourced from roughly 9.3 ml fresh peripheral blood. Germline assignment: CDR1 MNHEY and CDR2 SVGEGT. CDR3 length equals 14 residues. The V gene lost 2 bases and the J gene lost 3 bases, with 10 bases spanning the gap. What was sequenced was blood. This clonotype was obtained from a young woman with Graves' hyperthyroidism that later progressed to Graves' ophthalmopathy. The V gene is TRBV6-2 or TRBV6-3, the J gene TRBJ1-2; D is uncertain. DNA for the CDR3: TGTGCCAGCAGTTACGGCGGATCCTACTATGGCTACACCTTC. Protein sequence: CASSYGGSYYGYTF.